The TCR beta chain under discussion was sequenced for a study of tumor and adjacent non-tumor tissue in lung cancer. Study-level findings and limits: In normal lung, the top 100 clones were significantly more dominant than in tumor.

This sample's RNA came from whole unsorted tissue. CDR3 length equals 14 residues. Per germline, CDR1 LNHDA and CDR2 SQIVND (reference sequence). The library came from three nested PCR rounds adapted from ARM-PCR protocols. TCRdb independently ran MiXCR on the multiplex PCR reads; one entry per CDR3 protein. Found here are about 120,000 distinct CDR3 sequences, 75% to 90% of them singletons; the top ten hold about 23%. About this clonotype: Its antigen is not identified. Possible read error: a much larger clone is one base away.

The sequence came from a man in his 70s with non-small cell lung cancer. Sequencing was performed on lung tumor tissue. The gene calls are TRBV19 and TRBJ1-2; D possibly corresponds to TRBD1 (5 bases). CDR3 nucleotides: TGTGCCAGTAGTATAATCTGGGGGATTCATGGCTACGCCTTC. Protein product: CASSIIWGIHGYAF.